Reported below is one TCR beta chain. Its antigen is still unknown. All gene names here are mouse names. The read ends 4 residues shy of where the CDR3 ends; the end is completed using the germline J gene. The sample belongs to a study of CD8+ T cells in alopecia areata. Points from the study as a whole: Sequences from scalp samples also cover resident alphabeta T cells of normal skin.

The authors sorted pooled cutaneous lymph node cells using CD4, CD8alpha, NKG2D, NKG2ACE and other markers. RNA extraction was followed by reverse transcription into cDNA, which acted as the sequencing template. Assay: immunoSEQ multiplex PCR; the TCRdb copy retains only in-frame clones and omits some. Sampling found 200,000 to 300,000 clones, none seen once. CDR1 is FNHDT, CDR2 SITEND, per germline (reference sequence). The CDR3 sequence is 15 residues long. The V and J genes are TRBV19 and TRBJ2-1; 10 nucleotides match TRBD1. Sequenced material: CD4+ T cells sorted from a lymph node. The receptor comes from a C3H/HeJ mouse with alopecia areata. For the strain, the MHC haplotype given is H2-k. The CDR3 region is CASSRGGQGRAEQFF. The part of the CDR3 DNA that was read is TGTGCCAGCAGTCGGGGGGGACAGGGGAGGGCT. Combining the CDR3 with reference TRBV19 and TRBJ2-1 gives the whole variable domain GGIITQTPKFLIGQEGQKLTLKCQQNFNHDTMYWYRQDSGKGLRLIYYSITENDLQKGDLSEGYDASREKKSSFSLTVTSAQKNEMAVFLCASSRGGQGRAEQFFGPGTRLTVL.